The 16 T cell receptor beta chains given below trace back to one sample, sequenced in a study of blood T cell repertoires in COVID-19. Profiling relied on immunoSEQ multiplex PCR, and the TCRdb table lists in-frame clones only, not all of them. The sample has about 89,000 clones, 65% to 85% seen once. Sequences were obtained from peripheral blood. These receptors originate from a man between 70 and 80 years old with COVID-19, enrolled during active disease.

V gene TRBV4-2 combines with J gene TRBJ1-2, with TRBD1 matching 11 bases. The CDR3 has 18 residues. Per the germline V gene, CDR1 is LGHNA and CDR2 is YNFKEQ. V shed 4 bases and J 0 bases; nucleotides not matched to a gene: 10. The CDR3 spells CASSLDAGTGGSNYGYTF. Here the CDR3 DNA reads TGTGCCAGCAGCCTTGACGCAGGGACAGGGGGATCTAACTATGGCTACACCTTC.

The J gene is TRBJ2-7, the V gene TRBV29-1; 9 positions agree with TRBD1. V gave up 5 bases and J gave up 5 bases; unmatched junction bases: 10. The CDR3 runs 14 residues. Germline V CDR1 and CDR2: SQVTM, ANQGSEA. The CDR3 DNA reads as TGCAGCGTTCAAACACAGGGGGCTGTAAACGAGCAGTACTTC. Its translation is CSVQTQGAVNEQYF.

This chain links TRBV29-1 with TRBJ2-7; D may be TRBD2 (5 bases). Germline V gene sequence: CDR1 SQVTM, CDR2 ANQGSEA. The CDR3 consists of 12 residues. V lost 4 bases and J 2 bases, leaving 9 bases between the germline ends. CDR3 sequence reads: CSVAGNAYEQYF. The CDR3 DNA follows: TGCAGCGTTGCGGGGAACGCCTACGAGCAGTACTTC.

The V and J genes are TRBV9 and TRBJ2-5, with 8 bases lining up with TRBD2. This CDR3 comprises 14 residues. CDR1 SGDLS and CDR2 YYNGEE come from the germline V gene. The junction had 5 bases not matched to a gene; V was cut back by 0 bases and J by 7 bases. CDR3 nucleotide sequence: TGTGCCAGCAGCGTAGCGCGGGAGGCGGGGACCCAGTACTTC. It codes for CASSVAREAGTQYF.

This clone was seen only a few times. The chain employs TRBV27 and TRBJ2-1; 9 positions match TRBD2. Trimming at V came to 4 bases and at J to 7 bases, leaving 11 bases not matched to a gene. Looked up from germline, CDR1 is MNHEY and CDR2 is SMNVEV (reference sequence). CDR3 length: 16 amino acids. In DNA, the CDR3 is TGTGCCAGCAGTTCCCCAGGCGGGAGGGCTGATAATGAGCAGTTCTTC. This gives the protein CASSSPGGRADNEQFF.

This clone was counted a few times. The chain has TRBV19 and TRBJ1-2; 7 nucleotides match TRBD1. This CDR3 is built from 13 residues. CDR1 is LNHDA, CDR2 SQIVND, per germline (reference sequence). After removal of 5 bases from V and 5 bases from J, the junction contained 5 bases not matched to a gene. Here the CDR3 DNA reads TGTGCCAGTAGTCCGACAGGGCCATATGGCTACACCTTC. Translated, it gives CASSPTGPYGYTF.

The chain uses TRBV4-2 and TRBJ1-2; 7 bases align to TRBD1. The CDR3 spans 15 residues. V lost 3 bases, J lost 1 base, and 5 bases stayed unmatched. The germline gives CDR1 LGHNA, CDR2 YNFKEQ. The CDR3 nucleotides are TGTGCCAGCAGCCACCCCGACAGGGATAACTATGGCTACACCTTC. Translated, it gives CASSHPDRDNYGYTF.

The gene calls are TRBV7-2 and TRBJ1-4; weak D call: TRBD1 (6 bases). V dropped 5 bases and J dropped 5 bases, with 9 bases sitting between them. The germline gives CDR1 SGHTA, CDR2 FQGNSA. The CDR3 is made up of 13 amino acids. CDR3 sequence reads: CASSIGQNEKLFF. In nucleotides, the CDR3 is TGTGCCAGCAGCATAGGACAGAATGAAAAACTGTTTTTT.

This chain links TRBV4-1 with TRBJ1-2, with 10 bases identical to TRBD1. The CDR3 contains 14 residues. With 3 bases clipped from V and 4 bases from J, the junction kept 2 bases outside the gene matches. Germline CDR1 reads MGHRA; CDR2 reads YSYEKL. In DNA form, the CDR3 reads TGCGCCAGCAGCCAGACAGGGGGCGCCTATGGCTACACCTTC. Protein product: CASSQTGGAYGYTF.

This clone has only a few counts. The chain has TRBV5-1 and TRBJ2-1, with 7 bases that match TRBD2. The CDR3 loop spans 15 amino acids. J lost 2 bases, V lost 3 bases, and 5 bases had no gene match. The germline CDR1 and CDR2 sequences are SGHRS and YFSETQ. This CDR3 reads CASSSSGPAYNEQFF. The CDR3 DNA reads TGCGCCAGCAGCTCTAGCGGCCCTGCCTACAATGAGCAGTTCTTC.

This rearrangement joins TRBV27 to TRBJ2-2, with 9 bases lining up with TRBD1. CDR1 is MNHEY and CDR2 is SMNVEV in the germline V gene (reference sequence). The CDR3 is 19 amino acids. After removal of 2 bases from V and 3 bases from J, the junction contained 13 bases not matched to a gene. CDR3 nucleotides: TGTGCCAGCAGTTTAGAAGGGACAGGGAGCGAGGTTGACACCGGGGAGCTGTTTTTT. Its protein product is CASSLEGTGSEVDTGELFF.

In its sample, this clone was seen a few times. The V and J genes are TRBV2 and TRBJ2-2, with no clear D. CDR1 and CDR2 from the germline V gene are SNHLY and FYNNEI. Between the trimmed V and J ends, which lost 8 bases and 6 bases, there was a span of 10 bases. CDR3 length equals 12 residues. The CDR3 DNA is TGTGCCAGCCAGGCCGTAGCCGGGGAGCTGTTTTTT. Translated: CASQAVAGELFF.

The V and J genes are TRBV28 and TRBJ2-7, with TRBD2 matching 9 bases. This CDR3 is 15 amino acids long. From germline, CDR1 is MDHEN and CDR2 SYDVKM. The trim removed 5 bases at V and 2 bases at J, leaving 7 bases unmatched. In DNA, the CDR3 is TGTGCCAGCAGTCGGACCGGACTAGCGACCTACGAGCAGTACTTC. Its translation: CASSRTGLATYEQYF.

In its sample, this clone was seen many times. The chain joins TRBV6-2 or TRBV6-3 to TRBJ1-6; 7 positions match TRBD1. The germline V gene encodes CDR1 MNHEY and CDR2 SVGEGT. The CDR3 runs 20 residues. The J segment lost 0 bases and the V segment lost 2 bases, leaving 13 bases of the junction unmatched. CDR3 loop: CASSYVEMGDSLSYNSPLHF. CDR3 in DNA: TGTGCCAGCAGTTACGTGGAGATGGGGGACAGCCTCTCCTATAATTCACCCCTCCACTTT.

CDR3 bases: TGTGCCAGCAGCCCGGGGATGGCCGCCGGGGAGCTGTTTTTT. It is translated as CASSPGMAAGELFF. The V call is TRBV5-4, the J call TRBJ2-2, with a tentative D call TRBD2 (5 bases). The V end lost 4 bases, the J end lost 6 bases, and 13 bases lay between the germline ends. This CDR3 spans 14 amino acids. Germline-derived CDR1 and CDR2 are SGHNT and YYREEE (reference sequence).

This chain uses TRBV2 with TRBJ1-5, with TRBD1 as a possible D gene (6 bases). The ends were cut back, 8 bases at V and 3 bases at J, with 14 bases in the middle. CDR1 and CDR2 (germline): SNHLY, FYNNEI. This CDR3 region has 14 residues. The CDR3 is CASAVQGFNQPQHF. DNA for the CDR3: TGTGCCAGCGCCGTACAGGGTTTCAATCAGCCCCAGCATTTT. Full variable domain (outside the CDR3, taken from reference TRBV2 and TRBJ1-5): EPEVTQTPSHQVTQMGQEVILRCVPISNHLYFYWYRQILGQKVEFLVSFYNNEISEKSEIFDDQFSVERPDGSNFTLKIRSTKLEDSAMYFCASAVQGFNQPQHFGDGTRLSIL.